Following are 19 T cell receptor beta chains from one sample sequenced in a study of cytomegalovirus exposure and HLA in healthy donors. With 60 Vbeta and 13 Jbeta primers, the PCR was carried out. Using immunoSEQ multiplex PCR, the repertoire was profiled, and TCRdb retains in-frame clones only, with some absent. Among approximately 70,000 clones listed, 78% were seen once. Sequencing was performed on PBMCs. Receptor source: a man between 40 and 49 years old in good health and CMV-seronegative.

J is TRBJ2-7 and V is TRBV6-1; perhaps TRBD2 as D (8 bases). V was clipped by 3 bases and J by 3 bases, with 21 bases between them. The CDR3 extends over 17 amino acids. The germline CDR1 and CDR2 sequences are MNHNS and SASEGT. This CDR3 is CASSDEGAGGAIYEQYF. CDR3 DNA: TGTGCCAGCAGTGATGAGGGGGCGGGAGGCGCCATCTACGAGCAGTACTTC.

This clone has just a few counts. The gene calls are TRBV19 and TRBJ2-5; unclear D gene. Per germline, CDR1 LNHDA and CDR2 SQIVND (reference sequence). V lost 3 bases and J 4 bases, leaving 9 bases between the germline ends. The CDR3 runs to 13 residues. DNA of the CDR3: TGTGCCAGTAGTATCGGTGCTGCAGAGACCCAGTACTTC. Translating it yields CASSIGAAETQYF.

The chain employs TRBV6-1 and TRBJ1-2; a weak D match, TRBD1 (6 bases). V shed 4 bases and J shed 5 bases, with 17 bases lying between them. The CDR3 covers 15 residues. CDR1 and CDR2 from the germline V gene are MNHNS and SASEGT. CDR3 residues: CASSGQNRDTYGYTF. The DNA of the CDR3 is TGTGCCAGCAGTGGGCAAAACAGGGATACTTATGGCTACACCTTC.

Comment on this clone: Within the sample, other DNA sequences also encode this same CDR3. The J gene is TRBJ2-3, the V gene TRBV7-9, with a tentative D call TRBD2 (6 bases). The V gene's germline CDR1 is SEHNR and CDR2 FQNEAQ (reference sequence). The germline V and J ends were trimmed by 2 bases and 6 bases, with 12 bases remaining between them. The CDR3 has 14 residues. The CDR3 spells CASSLRLERDTQYF. The DNA of the CDR3 is TGTGCCAGCAGCTTAAGACTAGAGAGGGATACGCAGTATTTT.

This clone was seen more than once but under ten times. The V call is TRBV29-1, the J call TRBJ2-1, with 16 positions matching TRBD2. The germline V gene encodes CDR1 SQVTM and CDR2 ANQGSEA. With 8 bases clipped from V and 3 bases from J, the junction kept 10 bases outside the gene matches. The CDR3 has 17 residues. This chain's CDR3 is CSCKGLAGGFSYNEQFF. CDR3 DNA: TGCAGCTGCAAGGGACTAGCGGGAGGGTTTAGCTACAATGAGCAGTTCTTC.

The V gene is TRBV5-1, the J gene TRBJ2-3; 9 bases agree with TRBD2. Germline values: CDR1 SGHRS, CDR2 YFSETQ. Trimming cost V 0 bases and J 13 bases; bases outside gene matches: 12. This CDR3 region has 15 residues. The DNA of the CDR3 is TGCGCCAGCAGCTTGGGAGGGACTAGCCCTCTAGGGGAGTATTTT. This sequence encodes CASSLGGTSPLGEYF.

This clone has just a few counts. V and J are TRBV4-1 and TRBJ2-7; 10 bases are a match to TRBD2. The germline V gene encodes CDR1 MGHRA and CDR2 YSYEKL. V shed 1 base and J 2 bases; nucleotides not matched to a gene: 2. This CDR3 is built from 15 residues. The CDR3 DNA follows: TGCGCCAGCAGCCAAGGGACTAGCGGTCCCTACGAGCAGTACTTC. Its protein is CASSQGTSGPYEQYF.

This chain connects TRBV20-1 to TRBJ1-2; the D gene is possibly TRBD1 (6 bases). The CDR3 sequence is 11 residues long. Germline CDR1 and CDR2: DFQATT and SNEGSKA (reference sequence). Trimming cost V 5 bases and J 5 bases, with 9 bases left between them. The CDR3 coding sequence is TGCAGTGCTCGGCAGGGGTATGGCTACACCTTC. Protein product: CSARQGYGYTF.

This clone was detected a few times. This chain uses TRBV6-1 with TRBJ2-2; possibly TRBD2 for D (7 bases). The CDR3 sequence is 14 residues long. V lost 3 bases to trimming and J lost 5 bases, with 10 bases between them. CDR1 is MNHNS and CDR2 is SASEGT in the germline V gene. As DNA, the CDR3 is TGTGCCAGCAGTGAGAGGGGGGGTACCGGGGAGCTGTTTTTT. Its translation is CASSERGGTGELFF.

The chain employs TRBV7-9 and TRBJ1-1, with D maybe TRBD1 (5 bases). The ends were cut back, 1 base at V and 4 bases at J, with 13 bases in the middle. Germline V CDR1 and CDR2: SEHNR, FQNEAQ (reference sequence). The CDR3 has 15 amino acids. CDR3: CASSLGAPGGTEAFF. DNA of the CDR3: TGTGCCAGCAGCTTAGGGGCGCCCGGGGGCACTGAAGCTTTCTTT.

DNA for the CDR3: TGTGCCAGCAGCCCAGGGACTAGCGTGCAAGGTGAGCAGTTCTTC. This gives the protein CASSPGTSVQGEQFF. V and J are TRBV7-2 and TRBJ2-1, with 10 bases that match TRBD2. Trimming cost V 5 bases and J 9 bases; bases outside gene matches: 10. Germline values: CDR1 SGHTA, CDR2 FQGNSA. This CDR3 has 15 amino acids.

The V and J genes are TRBV6-5 and TRBJ1-2; D gene ambiguous. Trimming pared 5 bases from V and 4 bases from J, leaving 14 bases between. The CDR3 is 14 residues long. Germline V gives CDR1 MNHEY, CDR2 SVGAGI. The CDR3 DNA is TGTGCCAGCAGTGAAATCGATGAGGGCTATGGCTACACCTTC. Protein product: CASSEIDEGYGYTF.

The chain couples TRBV19 to TRBJ2-5; 8 bases line up with TRBD2. The J call could be wrong; TRBJ2-7 is a better fit for the DNA end. The V gene's germline CDR1 is LNHDA and CDR2 SQIVND (reference sequence). This CDR3 has 15 residues. CDR3 region: CASSTRLAGSYEQYF. CDR3 sequence (DNA): TGTGCCAGTAGTACACGGTTAGCGGGGAGCTACGAGCAGTACTTC.

The chain joins TRBV28 to TRBJ1-1, with D unresolved. The CDR3 spans 13 residues. Germline lookup yields CDR1 MDHEN and CDR2 SYDVKM. V gave up 2 bases and J gave up 1 base, with 5 bases separating them. The DNA of the CDR3 is TGTGCCAGCAGTTTAGTACAGAACACTGAAGCTTTCTTT. It codes for CASSLVQNTEAFF.

The chain has TRBV27 and TRBJ2-7; 7 nucleotides align to TRBD1. Per germline, CDR1 MNHEY and CDR2 SMNVEV (reference sequence). The CDR3 runs 13 residues. The junction had 1 base not matched to a gene; V was cut back by 3 bases and J by 2 bases. CDR3 residues: CASSLGQTYEQYF. The CDR3 nucleotides are TGTGCCAGCAGTTTGGGACAGACCTACGAGCAGTACTTC.

The chain recombines TRBV19 with TRBJ2-1; 8 positions match TRBD1. The germline CDR1 and CDR2 sequences are LNHDA and SQIVND (reference sequence). J lost 14 bases, V lost 3 bases, and 12 bases had no gene match. The CDR3 contains 14 residues. DNA for the CDR3: TGTGCCAGTAGTATGGACGGGACAGGCGATGGGGAGTTCTTC. Translating it yields CASSMDGTGDGEFF. The whole variable domain, filled in from reference TRBV19 and TRBJ2-1, reads DGGITQSPKYLFRKEGQNVTLSCEQNLNHDAMYWYRQDPGQGLRLIYYSQIVNDFQKGDIAEGYSVSREKKESFPLTVTSAQKNPTAFYLCASSMDGTGDGEFFGPGTRLTVL.

V usage is TRBV18 and J usage is TRBJ1-3, with D possibly matching TRBD1 (5 bases). Per germline, CDR1 KGHSH and CDR2 LQKENI. The CDR3 is 17 residues long. Trimming left V 3 bases short and J 0 bases short, with 15 bases between. This chain's CDR3 is CASSPDGRGDSGNTIYF. CDR3 DNA: TGTGCCAGCTCACCGGATGGACGGGGGGACTCTGGAAACACCATATATTTT.

The rearrangement joins TRBV4-1 to TRBJ1-4, with 7 bases identical to TRBD1. The CDR3 has 16 amino acids. With V trimmed by 4 bases and J by 12 bases, 17 bases remained unmatched. Germline assignment: CDR1 MGHRA and CDR2 YSYEKL. The CDR3 sequence: CASSRGTVGGPGELFF. In nucleotides, the CDR3 is TGCGCCAGCAGCCGCGGGACAGTGGGAGGCCCCGGCGAACTGTTTTTT.

The chain has TRBV9 and TRBJ2-7; D possibly corresponds to TRBD2 (6 bases). Trimming removed 4 bases at V and 0 bases at J, with 11 bases between. Germline V gene lookup returns CDR1 SGDLS and CDR2 YYNGEE. The CDR3 runs 14 residues. For the CDR3, the DNA is TGTGCCAGCAGCTGGGACTCCACCTCCTACGAGCAGTACTTC. Residues: CASSWDSTSYEQYF.